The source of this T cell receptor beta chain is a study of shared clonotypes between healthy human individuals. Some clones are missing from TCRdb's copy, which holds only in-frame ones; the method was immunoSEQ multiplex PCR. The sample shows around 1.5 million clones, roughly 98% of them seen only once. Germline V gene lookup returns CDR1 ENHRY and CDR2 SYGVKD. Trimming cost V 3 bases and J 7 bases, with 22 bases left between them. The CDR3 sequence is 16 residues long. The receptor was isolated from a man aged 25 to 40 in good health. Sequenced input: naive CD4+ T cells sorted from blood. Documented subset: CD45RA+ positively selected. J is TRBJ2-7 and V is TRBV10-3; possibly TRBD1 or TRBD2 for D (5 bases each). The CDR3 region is CAISEHGGVVSEEQYF. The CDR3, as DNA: TGTGCCATCAGTGAACATGGGGGAGTGGTATCGGAAGAGCAGTACTTC.